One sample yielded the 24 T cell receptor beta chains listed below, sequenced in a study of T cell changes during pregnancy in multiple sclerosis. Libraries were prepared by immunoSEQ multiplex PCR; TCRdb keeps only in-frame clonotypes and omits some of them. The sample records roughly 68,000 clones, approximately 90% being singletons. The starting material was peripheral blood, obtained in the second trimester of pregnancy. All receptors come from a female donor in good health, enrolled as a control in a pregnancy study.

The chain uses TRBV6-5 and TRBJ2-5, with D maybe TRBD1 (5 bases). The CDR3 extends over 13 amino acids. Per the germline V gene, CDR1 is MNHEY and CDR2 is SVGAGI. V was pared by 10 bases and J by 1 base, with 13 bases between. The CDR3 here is CATMQGAQETQYF. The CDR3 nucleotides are TGTGCCACCATGCAGGGCGCCCAAGAGACCCAGTACTTC.

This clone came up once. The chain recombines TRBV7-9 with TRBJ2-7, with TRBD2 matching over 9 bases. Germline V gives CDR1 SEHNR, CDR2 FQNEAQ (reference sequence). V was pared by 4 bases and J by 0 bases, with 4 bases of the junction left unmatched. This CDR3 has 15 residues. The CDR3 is CASSSVAGVSYEQYF. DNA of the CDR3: TGTGCCAGCAGCTCTGTAGCGGGAGTCTCCTACGAGCAGTACTTC.

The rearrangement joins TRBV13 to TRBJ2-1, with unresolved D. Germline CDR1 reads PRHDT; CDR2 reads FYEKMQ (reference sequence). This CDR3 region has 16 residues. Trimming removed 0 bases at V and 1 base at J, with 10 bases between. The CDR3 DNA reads TGTGCCAGCAGCTTAGGCTACAGCTTTTCCTACAATGAGCAGTTCTTC. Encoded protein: CASSLGYSFSYNEQFF.

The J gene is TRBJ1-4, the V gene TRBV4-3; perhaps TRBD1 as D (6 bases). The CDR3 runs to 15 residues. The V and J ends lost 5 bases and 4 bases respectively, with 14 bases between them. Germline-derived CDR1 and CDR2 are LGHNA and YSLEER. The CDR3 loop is CASSYRTANNEKLFF. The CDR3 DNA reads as TGCGCCAGCAGCTATAGGACAGCTAATAATGAAAAACTGTTTTTT.

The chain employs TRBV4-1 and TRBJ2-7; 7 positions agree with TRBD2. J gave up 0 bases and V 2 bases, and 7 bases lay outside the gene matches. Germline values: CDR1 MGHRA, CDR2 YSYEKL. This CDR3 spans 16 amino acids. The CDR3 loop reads CASSQFVSSGSYEQYF. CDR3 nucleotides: TGCGCCAGCAGCCAATTTGTCTCTAGCGGCTCCTACGAGCAGTACTTC.

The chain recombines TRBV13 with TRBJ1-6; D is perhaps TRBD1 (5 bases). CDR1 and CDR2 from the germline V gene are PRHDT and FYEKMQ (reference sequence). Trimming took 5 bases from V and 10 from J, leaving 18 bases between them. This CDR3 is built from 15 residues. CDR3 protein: CASSPGGEGESPLHF. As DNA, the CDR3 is TGTGCCAGCAGCCCCGGGGGGGAAGGAGAATCACCCCTCCACTTT.

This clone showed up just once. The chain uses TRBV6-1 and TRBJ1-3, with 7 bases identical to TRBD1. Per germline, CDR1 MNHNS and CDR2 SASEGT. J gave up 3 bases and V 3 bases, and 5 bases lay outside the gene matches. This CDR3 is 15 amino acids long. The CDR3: CASSEAGGSGNTIYF. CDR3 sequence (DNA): TGTGCCAGCAGTGAGGCAGGGGGAAGTGGAAACACCATATATTTT.

The CDR3 DNA reads TGTGCCAGCAGACCGACCCCTTCTAGCGGGAGATACGAGCAGTACTTC. Residues: CASRPTPSSGRYEQYF. The rearrangement links TRBV27 to TRBJ2-7; 10 bases map to TRBD2. This CDR3 has 16 amino acids. V shed 6 bases and J 4 bases; nucleotides not matched to a gene: 12. The V gene's germline CDR1 is MNHEY and CDR2 SMNVEV (reference sequence).

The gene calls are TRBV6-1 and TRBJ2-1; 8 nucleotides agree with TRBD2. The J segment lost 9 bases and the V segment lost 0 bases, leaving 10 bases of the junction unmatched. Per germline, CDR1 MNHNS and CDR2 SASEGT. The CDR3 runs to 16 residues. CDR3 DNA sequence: TGTGCCAGCAGTGAAGCAGTGACGGGAGGGCTCAGTGAGCAGTTCTTC. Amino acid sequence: CASSEAVTGGLSEQFF.

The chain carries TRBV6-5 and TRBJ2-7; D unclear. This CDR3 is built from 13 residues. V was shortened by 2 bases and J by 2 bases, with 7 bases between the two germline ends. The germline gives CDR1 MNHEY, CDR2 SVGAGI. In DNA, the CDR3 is TGTGCCAGCAGTTACAATGGAGCCTACGAGCAGTACTTC. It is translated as CASSYNGAYEQYF.

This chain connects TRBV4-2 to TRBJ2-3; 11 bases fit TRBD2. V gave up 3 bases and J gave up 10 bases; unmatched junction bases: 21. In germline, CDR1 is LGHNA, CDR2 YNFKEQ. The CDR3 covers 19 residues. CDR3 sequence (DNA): TGTGCCAGCAGCCAGTGGATTAGCGGGAGGGAAAACGTGGTTGGGGCGCAGTATTTT. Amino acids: CASSQWISGRENVVGAQYF.

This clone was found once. CDR3 in amino acids: CAWSAPGQATNEKLFF. DNA of the CDR3: TGTGCCTGGAGCGCCCCGGGACAGGCAACTAATGAAAAACTGTTTTTT. This chain uses TRBV30 with TRBJ1-4, with 8 bases lining up with TRBD1. Germline CDR1 is GTSNPN and CDR2 is SVGIG (reference sequence). This CDR3 has 16 residues. Trimming cost V 3 bases and J 0 bases; bases outside gene matches: 6.

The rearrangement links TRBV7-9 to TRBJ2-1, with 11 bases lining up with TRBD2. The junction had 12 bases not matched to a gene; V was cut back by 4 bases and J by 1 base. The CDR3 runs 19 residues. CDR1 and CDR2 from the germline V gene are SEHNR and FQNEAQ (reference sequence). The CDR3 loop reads CASSSGASGRSGSYNEQFF. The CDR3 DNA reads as TGTGCCAGCAGCTCGGGGGCTAGCGGGAGGAGTGGGTCCTACAATGAGCAGTTCTTC.

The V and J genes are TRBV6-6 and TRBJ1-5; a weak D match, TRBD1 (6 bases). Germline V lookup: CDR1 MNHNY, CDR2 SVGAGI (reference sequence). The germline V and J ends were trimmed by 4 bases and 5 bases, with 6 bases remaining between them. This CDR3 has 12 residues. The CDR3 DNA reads TGTGCCAGCAGTTCAGGGGATCAGCCCCAGCATTTT. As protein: CASSSGDQPQHF.

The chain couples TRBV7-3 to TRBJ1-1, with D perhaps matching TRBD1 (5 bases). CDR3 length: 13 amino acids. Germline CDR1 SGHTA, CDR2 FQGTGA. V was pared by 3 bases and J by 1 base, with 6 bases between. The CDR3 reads CASSLTENTEAFF. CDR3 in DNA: TGTGCCAGCAGCTTGACAGAGAACACTGAAGCTTTCTTT.

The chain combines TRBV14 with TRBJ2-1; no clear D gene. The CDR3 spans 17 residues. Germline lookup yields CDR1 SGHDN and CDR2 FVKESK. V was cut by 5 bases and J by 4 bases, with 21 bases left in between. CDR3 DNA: TGTGCCAGCAGCAAATCTGGCAGATTTTTAATTTACAATGAGCAGTTCTTC. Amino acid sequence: CASSKSGRFLIYNEQFF.

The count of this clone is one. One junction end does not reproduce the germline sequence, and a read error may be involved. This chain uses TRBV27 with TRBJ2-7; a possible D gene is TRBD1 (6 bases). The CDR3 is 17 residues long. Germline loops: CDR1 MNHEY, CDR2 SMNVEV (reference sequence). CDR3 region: CASSLSMDSFGPYEQYF. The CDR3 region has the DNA TGTGCCAGCAGTCTATCTATGGACAGCTTCGGGCCCTACGAGCAGTACTTC.

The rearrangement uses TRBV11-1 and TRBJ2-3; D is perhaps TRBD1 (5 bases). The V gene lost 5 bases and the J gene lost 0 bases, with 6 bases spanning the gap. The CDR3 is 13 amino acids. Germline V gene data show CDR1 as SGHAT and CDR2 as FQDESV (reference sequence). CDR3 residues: CASSPGSTDTQYF. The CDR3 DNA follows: TGTGCCAGCAGCCCAGGGAGCACAGATACGCAGTATTTT.

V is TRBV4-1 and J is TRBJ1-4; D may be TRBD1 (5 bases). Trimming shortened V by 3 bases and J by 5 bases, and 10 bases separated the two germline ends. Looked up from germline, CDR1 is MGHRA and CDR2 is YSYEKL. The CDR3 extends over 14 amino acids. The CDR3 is CASSQLGHNEKLFF. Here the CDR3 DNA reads TGCGCCAGCAGCCAGTTGGGGCACAATGAAAAACTGTTTTTT.

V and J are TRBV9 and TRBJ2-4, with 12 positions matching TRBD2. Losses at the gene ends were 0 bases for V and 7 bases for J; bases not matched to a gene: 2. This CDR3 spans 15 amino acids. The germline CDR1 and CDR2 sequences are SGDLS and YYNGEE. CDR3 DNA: TGTGCCAGCAGCGTAGGGACTAGCGGGGTGAACATTCAGTACTTC. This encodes CASSVGTSGVNIQYF.

Written as DNA, the CDR3 is TGTGCCAGCAGTGGCCGTCGGGGGGCCTACGAGCAGTACTTC. It is translated as CASSGRRGAYEQYF. The J gene is TRBJ2-7, the V gene TRBV25-1; 7 bases match TRBD2. V was clipped by 4 bases and J by 2 bases; unmatched bases: 5. CDR3 length: 14 residues. Looked up from germline, CDR1 is MGHDK and CDR2 is SYGVNS.

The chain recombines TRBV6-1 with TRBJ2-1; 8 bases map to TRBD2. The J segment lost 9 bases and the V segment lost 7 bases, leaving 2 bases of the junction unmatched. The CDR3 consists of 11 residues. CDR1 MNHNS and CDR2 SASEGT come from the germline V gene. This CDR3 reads CASISGTEQFF. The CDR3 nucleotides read TGTGCCAGCATTAGCGGGACTGAGCAGTTCTTC.

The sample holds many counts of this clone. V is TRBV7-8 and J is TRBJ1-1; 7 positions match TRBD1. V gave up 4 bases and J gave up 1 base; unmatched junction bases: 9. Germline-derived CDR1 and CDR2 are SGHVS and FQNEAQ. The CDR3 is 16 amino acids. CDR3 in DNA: TGTGCCAGCAGCTCAGAAACAGGGGTATGGAACACTGAAGCTTTCTTT. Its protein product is CASSSETGVWNTEAFF.

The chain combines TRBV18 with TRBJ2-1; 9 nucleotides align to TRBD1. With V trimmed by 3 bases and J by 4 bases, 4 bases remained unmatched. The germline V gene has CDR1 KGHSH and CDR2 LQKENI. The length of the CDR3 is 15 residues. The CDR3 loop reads CASSPSGQGYNEQFF. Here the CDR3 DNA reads TGTGCCAGCTCACCCTCTGGACAGGGGTACAATGAGCAGTTCTTC. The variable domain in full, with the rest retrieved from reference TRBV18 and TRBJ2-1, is NAGVMQNPRHLVRRRGQEARLRCSPMKGHSHVYWYRQLPEEGLKFMVYLQKENIIDESGMPKERFSAEFPKEGPSILRIQQVVRGDSAAYFCASSPSGQGYNEQFFGPGTRLTVL.